Here is one T cell receptor (beta chain) with its context. No antigen is known for it. The data derive from a study of cytomegalovirus exposure and HLA in healthy donors. The study's findings and limits: Reports described diagnosis of cytomegalovirus status by the classifier as highly specific and sensitive.

Trimming shortened V by 4 bases and J by 4 bases, and 11 bases separated the two germline ends. The germline CDR1 and CDR2 sequences are SGHRS and YFSETQ. The CDR3 runs 13 residues. The protocol was immunoSEQ multiplex PCR, while the TCRdb copy is restricted to in-frame clones and leaves out a portion. The data show approximately 150,000 clones, about 89% seen once. Sequenced: PBMCs. The clonotype originates from a man younger than 30 in good health and CMV-seropositive. This sequence joins TRBV5-1 and TRBJ2-5; D may be TRBD2 (6 bases). DNA of the CDR3: TGCGCCAGCAGCCCGACTAGTCGAGAGACCCAGTACTTC. It yields the protein CASSPTSRETQYF.